This T cell receptor beta chain appears in the sequencing data of a study of blood T cell repertoires in COVID-19. Study summary: Samples of COVID-19 (acute and convalescent) were obtained from the United States, Italy and Spain.

Assay used: immunoSEQ multiplex PCR; TCRdb lists only in-frame clones, some missing. The sample has around 320,000 clones; 87% are singletons. The source is a man aged 18 to 30 with active or convalescent COVID-19. Sequenced material: peripheral blood.

The CDR3 here is CASSQTNADTQYF. CDR3 coding DNA: TGTGCCAGCAGCCAAACAAATGCAGATACGCAGTATTTT. V usage is TRBV5-4 and J usage is TRBJ2-3; unclear D gene. Germline V gene data show CDR1 as SGHNT and CDR2 as YYREEE (reference sequence). This CDR3 is 13 amino acids long. Between the trimmed V and J ends, which lost 4 bases and 4 bases, there was a span of 10 bases.